The subject of this entry is one T cell receptor beta chain. Its antigen is currently unknown. Other nucleotide sequences in the sample specify the same CDR3. The treatment here: roughly 18 received Ad26.COV2.S at low or high dose, single or two shots; roughly 5 received placebo; per-sample allocation not given. Sample collection was performed on day 63 after the first vaccine or placebo injection. The administered vaccine (an Ad26 vector) expressed Wuhan-strain SARS-CoV-2 spike. TCRdb keeps only in-frame clones here, not all; method: immunoSEQ multiplex PCR. The sample contains some 290,000 clones, around 84% of which appear only once. Trimming removed 2 bases at V and 0 bases at J, with 6 bases between. Per germline, CDR1 KGHDR and CDR2 SFDVKD. The CDR3 covers 15 residues. The data were obtained in a study of Ad26.COV2.S vaccination and SARS-CoV-2 variants. Study-level background: Ad26.COV2.S shots went into the muscle once or twice, 56 days apart.

Study results and caveats: Participants in the vaccine arm had higher spike-specific TCR breadth; placebo recipients had lower. Vaccinees reportedly had broad spike-specific CD8+ and CD4+ T cell responses.

The material was peripheral blood, obtained in a trial of Ad26.COV2.S vaccine versus placebo. The receptor's source is a person between 18 and 65 years old who received the Ad26.COV2.S COVID-19 vaccine or a placebo. V and J are TRBV24-1 and TRBJ2-2, with D hard to call. The CDR3 DNA is TGTGCCACCAGTGATTCGAGGACGAACACCGGGGAGCTGTTTTTT. Protein sequence: CATSDSRTNTGELFF.